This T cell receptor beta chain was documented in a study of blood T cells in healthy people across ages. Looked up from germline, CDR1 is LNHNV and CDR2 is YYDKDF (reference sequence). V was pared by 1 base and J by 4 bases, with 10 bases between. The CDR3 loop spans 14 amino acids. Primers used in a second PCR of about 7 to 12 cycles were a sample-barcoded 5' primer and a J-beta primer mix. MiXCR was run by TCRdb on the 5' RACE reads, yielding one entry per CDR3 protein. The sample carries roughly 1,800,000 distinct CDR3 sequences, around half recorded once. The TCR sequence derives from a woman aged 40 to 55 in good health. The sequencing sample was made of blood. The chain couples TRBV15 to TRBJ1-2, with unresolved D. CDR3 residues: CATSRGDLGYGYTF. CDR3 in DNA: TGTGCCACCAGCAGAGGGGATTTGGGCTATGGCTACACCTTC.